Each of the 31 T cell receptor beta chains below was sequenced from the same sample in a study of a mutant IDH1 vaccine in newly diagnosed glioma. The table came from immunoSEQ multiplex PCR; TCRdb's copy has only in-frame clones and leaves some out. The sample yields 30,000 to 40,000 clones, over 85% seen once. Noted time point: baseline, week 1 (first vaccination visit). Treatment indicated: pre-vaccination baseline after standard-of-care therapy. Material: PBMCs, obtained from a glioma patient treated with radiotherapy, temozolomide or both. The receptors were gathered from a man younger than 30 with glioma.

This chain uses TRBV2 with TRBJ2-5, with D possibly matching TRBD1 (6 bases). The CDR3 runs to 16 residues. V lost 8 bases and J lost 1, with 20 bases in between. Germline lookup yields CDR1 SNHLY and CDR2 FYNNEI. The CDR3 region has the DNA TGTGCCAGCTGCCTAATTGGGAACAGGGCCCAAGAGACCCAGTACTTC. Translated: CASCLIGNRAQETQYF.

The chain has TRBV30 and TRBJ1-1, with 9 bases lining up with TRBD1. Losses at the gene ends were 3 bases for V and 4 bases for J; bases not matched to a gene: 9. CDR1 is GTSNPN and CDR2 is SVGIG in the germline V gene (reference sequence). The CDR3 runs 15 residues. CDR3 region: CAWRPRDRAGTEAFF. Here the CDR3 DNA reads TGTGCCTGGAGACCCCGGGACAGGGCGGGCACTGAAGCTTTCTTT.

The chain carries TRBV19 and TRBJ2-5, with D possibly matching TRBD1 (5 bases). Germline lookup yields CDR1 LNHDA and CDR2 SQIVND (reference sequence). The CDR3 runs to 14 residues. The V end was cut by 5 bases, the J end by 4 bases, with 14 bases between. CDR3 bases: TGTGCCAGTAGTGGAACAGGTGTAGGAGAGACCCAGTACTTC. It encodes CASSGTGVGETQYF.

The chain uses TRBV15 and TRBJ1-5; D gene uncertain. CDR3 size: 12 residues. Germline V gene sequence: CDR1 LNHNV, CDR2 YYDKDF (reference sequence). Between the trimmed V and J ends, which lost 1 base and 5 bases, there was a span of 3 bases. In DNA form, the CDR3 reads TGTGCCACCAGCAGAGGCCATCAGCCCCAGCATTTT. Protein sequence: CATSRGHQPQHF.

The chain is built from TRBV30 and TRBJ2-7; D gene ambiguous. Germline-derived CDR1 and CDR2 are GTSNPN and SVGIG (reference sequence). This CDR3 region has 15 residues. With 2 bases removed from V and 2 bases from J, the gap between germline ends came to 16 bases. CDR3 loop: CAWSPRGVGTYEQYF. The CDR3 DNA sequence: TGTGCCTGGAGTCCCCGCGGAGTTGGAACCTACGAGCAGTACTTC.

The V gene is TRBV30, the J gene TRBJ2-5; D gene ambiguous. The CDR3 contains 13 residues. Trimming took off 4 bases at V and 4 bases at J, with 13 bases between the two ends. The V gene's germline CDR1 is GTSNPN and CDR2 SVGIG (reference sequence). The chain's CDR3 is CAWTSGLRETQYF. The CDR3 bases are TGTGCCTGGACCTCCGGGCTCAGAGAGACCCAGTACTTC.

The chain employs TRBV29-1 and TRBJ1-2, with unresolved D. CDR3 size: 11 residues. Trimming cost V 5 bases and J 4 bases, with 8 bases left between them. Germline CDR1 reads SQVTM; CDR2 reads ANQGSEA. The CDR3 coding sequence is TGCAGCGTTAGGGAGAGCTATGGCTACACCTTC. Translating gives CSVRESYGYTF.

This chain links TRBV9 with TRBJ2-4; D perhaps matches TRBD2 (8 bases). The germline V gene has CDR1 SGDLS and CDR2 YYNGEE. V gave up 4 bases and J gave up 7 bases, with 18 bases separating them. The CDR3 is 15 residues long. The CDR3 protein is CASSPRGGTANIQYF. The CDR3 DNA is TGTGCCAGCAGCCCTCGCGGGGGGACAGCCAACATTCAGTACTTC. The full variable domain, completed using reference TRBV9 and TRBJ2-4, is DSGVTQTPKHLITATGQRVTLRCSPRSGDLSVYWYQQSLDQGLQFLIQYYNGEERAKGNILERFSAQQFPDLHSELNLSSLELGDSALYFCASSPRGGTANIQYFGAGTRLSVL.

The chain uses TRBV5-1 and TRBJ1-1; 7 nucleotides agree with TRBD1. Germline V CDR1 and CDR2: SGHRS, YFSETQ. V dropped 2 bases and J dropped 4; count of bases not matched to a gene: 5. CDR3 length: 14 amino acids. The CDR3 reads CASSLQGFGTEAFF. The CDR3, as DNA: TGCGCCAGCAGCTTACAGGGGTTCGGCACTGAAGCTTTCTTT.

Written as DNA, the CDR3 is TGTGCCAGCAGCCTAGACAGCTCTGGGGCCAACGTCCTGACTTTC. This codes for CASSLDSSGANVLTF. The chain uses TRBV6-5 and TRBJ2-6; possibly TRBD1 for D (5 bases). V dropped 6 bases and J dropped 0 bases, with 9 bases sitting between them. Germline CDR1 reads MNHEY; CDR2 reads SVGAGI. The CDR3 consists of 15 residues.

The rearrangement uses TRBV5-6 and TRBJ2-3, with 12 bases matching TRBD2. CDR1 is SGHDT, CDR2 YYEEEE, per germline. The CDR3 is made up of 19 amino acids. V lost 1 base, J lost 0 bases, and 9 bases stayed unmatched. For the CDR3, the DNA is TGTGCCAGCAGCTTGCGGCTAGCGGGAGGGGGGTTGAGCACAGATACGCAGTATTTT. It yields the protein CASSLRLAGGGLSTDTQYF.

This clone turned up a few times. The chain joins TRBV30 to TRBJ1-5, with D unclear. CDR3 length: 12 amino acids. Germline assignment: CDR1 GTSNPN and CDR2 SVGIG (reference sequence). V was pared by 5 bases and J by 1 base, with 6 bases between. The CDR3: CAWVFSNQPQHF. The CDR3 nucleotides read TGTGCCTGGGTCTTCAGCAATCAGCCCCAGCATTTT.

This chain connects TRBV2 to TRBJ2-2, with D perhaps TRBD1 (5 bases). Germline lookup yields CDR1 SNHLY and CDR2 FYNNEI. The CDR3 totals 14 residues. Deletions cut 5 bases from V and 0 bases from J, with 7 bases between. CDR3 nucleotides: TGTGCCAGCAGTCGACAGACGAACACCGGGGAGCTGTTTTTT. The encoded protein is CASSRQTNTGELFF.

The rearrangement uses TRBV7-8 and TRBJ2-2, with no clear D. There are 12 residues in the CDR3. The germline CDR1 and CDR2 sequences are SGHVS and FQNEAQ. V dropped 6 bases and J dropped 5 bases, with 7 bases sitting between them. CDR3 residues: CASRAKTGELFF. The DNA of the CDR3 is TGTGCCAGCAGGGCTAAGACCGGGGAGCTGTTTTTT.

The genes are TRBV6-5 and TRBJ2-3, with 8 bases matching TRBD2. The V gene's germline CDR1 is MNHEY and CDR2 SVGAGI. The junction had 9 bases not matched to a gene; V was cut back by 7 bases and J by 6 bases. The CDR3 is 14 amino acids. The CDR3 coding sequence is TGTGCCAGCAAGACTAGCGTGGGGGGGGATACGCAGTATTTT. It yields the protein CASKTSVGGDTQYF.

Here the CDR3 DNA reads TGTGCCATCAGTGAGTCAGGAATTAGCAATCAGCCCCAGCATTTT. Protein product: CAISESGISNQPQHF. The chain combines TRBV10-3 with TRBJ1-5, with no clear D. From germline, CDR1 is ENHRY and CDR2 SYGVKD. The CDR3 consists of 15 residues. Between the trimmed V and J ends, which lost 0 bases and 0 bases, there was a span of 6 bases.

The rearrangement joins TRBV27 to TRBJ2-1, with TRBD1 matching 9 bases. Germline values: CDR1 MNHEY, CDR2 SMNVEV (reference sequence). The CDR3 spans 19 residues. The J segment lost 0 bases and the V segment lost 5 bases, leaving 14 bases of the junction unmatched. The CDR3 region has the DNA TGTGCCAGCAGTATCAACCGGGACAGGGCTATACGCTCCTACAATGAGCAGTTCTTC. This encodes CASSINRDRAIRSYNEQFF.

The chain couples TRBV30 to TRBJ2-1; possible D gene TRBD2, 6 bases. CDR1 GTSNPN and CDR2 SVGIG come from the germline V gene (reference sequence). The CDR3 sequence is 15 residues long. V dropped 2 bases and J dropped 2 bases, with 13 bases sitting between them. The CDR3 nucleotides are TGTGCCTGGAGTTTCCGGACTACCACCTACAATGAGCAGTTCTTC. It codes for CAWSFRTTTYNEQFF.

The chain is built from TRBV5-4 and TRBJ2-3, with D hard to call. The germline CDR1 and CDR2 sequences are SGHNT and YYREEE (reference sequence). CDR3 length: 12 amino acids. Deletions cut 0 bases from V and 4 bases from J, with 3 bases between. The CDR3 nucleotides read TGTGCCAGCAGCTTGGTAGCAGATACGCAGTATTTT. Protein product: CASSLVADTQYF.

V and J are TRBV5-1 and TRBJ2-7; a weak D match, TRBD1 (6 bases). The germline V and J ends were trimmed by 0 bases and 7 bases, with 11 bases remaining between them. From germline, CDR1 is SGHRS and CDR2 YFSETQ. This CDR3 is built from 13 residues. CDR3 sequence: CASSLVTGLEQYF. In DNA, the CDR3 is TGCGCCAGCAGCTTGGTCACAGGGTTAGAGCAGTACTTC.

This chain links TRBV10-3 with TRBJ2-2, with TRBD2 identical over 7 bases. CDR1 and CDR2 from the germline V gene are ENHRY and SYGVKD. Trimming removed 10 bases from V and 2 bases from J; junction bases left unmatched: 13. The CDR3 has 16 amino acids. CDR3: CATSETREVNTGELFF. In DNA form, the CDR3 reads TGTGCCACCAGCGAAACACGGGAGGTTAACACCGGGGAGCTGTTTTTT.

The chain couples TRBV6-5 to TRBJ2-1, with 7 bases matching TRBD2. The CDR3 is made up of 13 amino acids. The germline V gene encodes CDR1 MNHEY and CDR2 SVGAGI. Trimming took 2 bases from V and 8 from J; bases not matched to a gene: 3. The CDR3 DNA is TGTGCCAGCAGTTACATCGCGGGGGATGAGCAGTTCTTC. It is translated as CASSYIAGDEQFF.

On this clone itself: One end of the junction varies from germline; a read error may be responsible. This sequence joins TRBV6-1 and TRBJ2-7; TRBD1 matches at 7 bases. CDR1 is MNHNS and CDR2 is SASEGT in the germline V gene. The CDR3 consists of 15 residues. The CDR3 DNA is TGTGCCAGCAGTGAACGGAGACAGGGCTCCGACGAGCAGTACTTC. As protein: CASSERRQGSDEQYF.

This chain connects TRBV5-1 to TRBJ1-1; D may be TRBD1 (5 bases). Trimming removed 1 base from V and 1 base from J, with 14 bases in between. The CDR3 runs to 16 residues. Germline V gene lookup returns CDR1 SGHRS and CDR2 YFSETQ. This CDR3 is CASSLSWGPGNTEAFF. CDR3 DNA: TGCGCCAGCAGCTTGAGTTGGGGCCCTGGGAACACTGAAGCTTTCTTT.

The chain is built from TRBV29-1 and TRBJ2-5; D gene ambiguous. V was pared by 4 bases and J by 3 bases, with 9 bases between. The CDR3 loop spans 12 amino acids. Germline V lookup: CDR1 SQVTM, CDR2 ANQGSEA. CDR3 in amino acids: CSVASPEETQYF. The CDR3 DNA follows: TGCAGCGTTGCTTCGCCCGAAGAGACCCAGTACTTC.

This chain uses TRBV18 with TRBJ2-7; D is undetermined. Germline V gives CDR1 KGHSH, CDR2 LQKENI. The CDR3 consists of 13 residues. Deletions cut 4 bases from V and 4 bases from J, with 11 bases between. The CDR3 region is CASSLDRHYEQYF. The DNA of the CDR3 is TGTGCCAGCTCACTGGACCGTCATTACGAGCAGTACTTC.

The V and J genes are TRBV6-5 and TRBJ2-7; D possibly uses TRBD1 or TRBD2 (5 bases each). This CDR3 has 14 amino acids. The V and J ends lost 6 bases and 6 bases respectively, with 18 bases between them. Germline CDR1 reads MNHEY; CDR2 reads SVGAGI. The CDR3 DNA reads TGTGCCAGCAGGCAAGGCCTTATGGGGACCGAGCAGTACTTC. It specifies CASRQGLMGTEQYF.

CDR3 nucleotides: TGTGCCAGCAGCTTACGCCAGGGCAATCAGCCCCAGCATTTT. It specifies CASSLRQGNQPQHF. The genes are TRBV7-2 and TRBJ1-5; D uncertain. The CDR3 has 14 residues. Germline loops: CDR1 SGHTA, CDR2 FQGNSA. The germline V and J ends were trimmed by 2 bases and 2 bases, with 7 bases remaining between them.

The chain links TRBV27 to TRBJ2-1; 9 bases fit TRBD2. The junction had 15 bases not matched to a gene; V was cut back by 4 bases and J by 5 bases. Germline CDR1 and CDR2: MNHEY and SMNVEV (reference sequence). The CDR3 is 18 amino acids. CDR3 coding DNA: TGTGCCAGCAGTTCCCTGTCGGGTTTAGCGGGAGTCCACAATGAGCAGTTCTTC. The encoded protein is CASSSLSGLAGVHNEQFF.

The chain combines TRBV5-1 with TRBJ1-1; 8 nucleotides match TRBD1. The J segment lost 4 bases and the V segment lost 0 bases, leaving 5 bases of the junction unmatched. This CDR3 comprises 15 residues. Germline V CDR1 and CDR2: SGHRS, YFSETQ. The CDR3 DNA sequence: TGCGCCAGCAGCTTGGGGACAGGGCCCTTCACTGAAGCTTTCTTT. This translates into CASSLGTGPFTEAFF.

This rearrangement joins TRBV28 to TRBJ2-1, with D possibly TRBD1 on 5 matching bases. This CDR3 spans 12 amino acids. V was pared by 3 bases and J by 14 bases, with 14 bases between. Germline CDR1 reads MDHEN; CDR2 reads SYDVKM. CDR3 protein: CASSLKREGEFF. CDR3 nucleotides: TGTGCCAGCAGTTTGAAAAGGGAAGGGGAGTTCTTC. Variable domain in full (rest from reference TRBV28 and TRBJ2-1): DVKVTQSSRYLVKRTGEKVFLECVQDMDHENMFWYRQDPGLGLRLIYFSYDVKMKEKGDIPEGYSVSREKKERFSLILESASTNQTSMYLCASSLKREGEFFGPGTRLTVL.